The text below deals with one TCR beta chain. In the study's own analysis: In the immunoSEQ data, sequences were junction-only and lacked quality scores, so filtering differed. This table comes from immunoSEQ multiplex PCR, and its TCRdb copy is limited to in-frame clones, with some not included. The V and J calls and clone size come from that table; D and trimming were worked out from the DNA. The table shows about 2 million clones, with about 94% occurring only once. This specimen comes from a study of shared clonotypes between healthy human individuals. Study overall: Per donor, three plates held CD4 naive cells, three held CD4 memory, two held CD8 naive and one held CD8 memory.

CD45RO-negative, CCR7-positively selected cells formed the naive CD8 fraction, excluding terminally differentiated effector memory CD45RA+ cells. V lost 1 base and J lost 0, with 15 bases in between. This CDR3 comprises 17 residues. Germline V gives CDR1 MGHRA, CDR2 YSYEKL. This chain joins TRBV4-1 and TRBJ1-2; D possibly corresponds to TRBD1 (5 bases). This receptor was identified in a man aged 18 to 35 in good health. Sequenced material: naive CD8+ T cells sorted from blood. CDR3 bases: TGCGCCAGCAGCCAAGGGGGACTCCGACATTCTAACTATGGCTACACCTTC. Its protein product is CASSQGGLRHSNYGYTF.